Sequencing of this T cell receptor beta chain was carried out in a study of blood T cell repertoires in COVID-19 (dated by TCRdb to 2019 to 2021). Regarding the research as a whole: Samples from collaborators originated in the United States, Italy and Spain and spanned both the acute and convalescent phases of COVID-19. The repertoires were made available in a free public database intended to serve as a resource for research on the immune response to SARS-CoV-2. The material from the prospective study consisted of cDNA or gDNA derived from T cells, B-cell-depleted T cells, or PBMCs. Samples came from the ongoing ImmuneRACE study (first 160 participants) plus 1,254 subjects from 6 global collaborators. The sample metadata nearly always contained a de-identified subject ID, COVID-19 status, age in years and sex. The dataset comprised deeply sampled blood TCRbeta repertoires from subjects exposed to, actively infected with, or recovered from COVID-19. Where HLA class I and class II types were available, the types were taken from metadata supplied by the sample provider, not from assay-based typing. Study-wide findings and limitations: The quantity of clinical and demographic metadata differed by source and by participant and was supplied without curation.

Each collaborating institution followed its own protocols to collect whole blood in K2EDTA tubes. For TCRbeta analysis, collaborator samples were shipped as frozen whole blood, as isolated PBMCs, or as DNA extracted from either sample type. This clone was observed a handful of times. What antigen it recognizes has not been identified. The record has no base qualities; no much larger clone is one base away. The immunoSEQ Assay, a bias-controlled multiplex PCR, was used to amplify TCRbeta CDR3 regions from genomic DNA. The authors' pipeline ran thus. Within the assay, amplification of reference gene primers was used to estimate how many nucleated cells each sample contained. To quantify the absolute abundance of each unique TCRbeta CDR3 rearrangement, sequence reads were collapsed and filtered. For each sample, productive Simpson clonality was calculated by taking the square root of Simpson's diversity index across productive rearrangements. TCRdb retrieved this table from immuneACCESS and kept in-frame rearrangements only. Not all clones are present; in checked studies, unresolved V genes account for under half, and no reason is known for the remainder. The V and J calls and the clone size are those of that table, but D and trimming were determined from the DNA. The sample profile shows some 200,000 clones; around 80% of them were found once. 13% to 15% of the sample lies in the top ten.

CDR1 is given as SGDLS and CDR2 as YYNGEE, both from the germline V gene. The CDR3 runs 13 residues from the cysteine to the phenylalanine. The read is trimmed to its CDR3 DNA, 39 bases read in frame from base 1. V sheds 0 bases and J sheds 6 bases, leaving 10 bases between their ends. In this chain, TRBV9 is recombined with TRBJ2-7; the D gene cannot be resolved reliably. The clonotype was recovered from a man between 25 and 39 years old with active or convalescent COVID-19. The sample was peripheral blood. The CDR3 corresponds to CASSVGTGLEQYF. In nucleotide form, the sequence is TGTGCCAGCAGCGTAGGAACTGGGCTCGAGCAGTACTTC.